The rows below give T cell receptor beta chains drawn from one sample of a study of CD8+ T cells in alopecia areata. The assay was immunoSEQ multiplex PCR, and TCRdb's table has in-frame clones only and misses some. The data show 80,000 to 100,000 clones, roughly two fifths seen once. Sequences were obtained from CD4+ T cells sorted from blood. The receptors were gathered from a human donor with alopecia areata. The CDR3 runs from the conserved cysteine through the conserved F or W. D genes are given only for firm matches. The size entry is marked missing in some rows and otherwise reads once, few, many or a size class.

j_call | v_call | cdr3_length | clone_size | d_call | cdr3_nt | cdr3_aa
TRBJ2-5 | TRBV6-1 | 14 | few | NA | TGTGCCAGCAGTCAGGCTCACGGAGGGGAGACCCAGTACTTC | CASSQAHGGETQYF
TRBJ1-5 | TRBV7-2 | 13 | few | NA | TGTGCCAGCACCCCCTCGGGGCATCAGCCCCAGCATTTT | CASTPSGHQPQHF
TRBJ2-7 | TRBV4-1 | 15 | NA | NA | TGCGCCAGCAGCCAAGTCCCTCCAGGGGTATACGAGCAGTACTTC | CASSQVPPGVYEQYF
TRBJ2-1 | TRBV6-1 | 11 | NA | TRBD1 | TGTGCCATTCGACAGGGAAGGACTGAGTTCTTC | CAIRQGRTEFF
TRBJ2-7 | TRBV4-1 | 18 | NA | NA | TGCGCCAGCAGCCAGGCCGCCCTAAGGACAGGGACTACCTACGAGCAGTACTTC | CASSQAALRTGTTYEQYF
TRBJ2-5 | TRBV28 | 14 | NA | TRBD1 | TGTGCCAGCAGTTACAGGGGGCTCGCACGGACCCAGTACTTC | CASSYRGLARTQYF
TRBJ2-7 | TRBV4-1 | 13 | NA | NA | TGCGCCAGCAGCCACAGACTAGATCGCGAGCAGTACTTC | CASSHRLDREQYF
TRBJ2-2 | TRBV29-1 | 12 | NA | NA | TGCAGCGGTCAGGGAAACACCGGGGAGCTGTTTTTT | CSGQGNTGELFF
TRBJ2-7 | TRBV4-2 | 14 | few | TRBD1 | TGTGCCAGCAGCCGAGGACAGGCCCCCTACGAGCAGTACTTC | CASSRGQAPYEQYF
TRBJ1-1 | TRBV28 | 14 | few | TRBD1 | TGTGCCAGCAGCGTAGGGTTGGACAGGGGTGAAGCTTTCTTT | CASSVGLDRGEAFF
TRBJ2-1 | TRBV2 | 11 | NA | NA | TGTGCCAGCATGGTAAGGGGACAACAGTTCTTC | CASMVRGQQFF
TRBJ2-2 | TRBV2 | 15 | NA | NA | TGTGCCAGCATCTGGGGGTGGATCGACACCGGGGAGCTGTTTTTT | CASIWGWIDTGELFF
TRBJ1-5 | TRBV27 | 12 | once | NA | TGTGCCAGCAGTTATTTAGGGCAGCCCCAGCATTTT | CASSYLGQPQHF
TRBJ2-7 | TRBV7-2 | 14 | NA | NA | TGTGCCAGCAGCTTAACCCACACCTCCTACGAGCAGTACTTC | CASSLTHTSYEQYF
TRBJ2-5 | TRBV6-6 | 13 | NA | NA | TGTGCCAGCAGTTACGGCGGGGAAGAGACCCAGTACTTC | CASSYGGEETQYF
TRBJ1-6 | TRBV21-1 | 15 | few | NA | TGTGCCAGCAGCGGACAGCTAAGGCATAATTCACCCCTCCACTTT | CASSGQLRHNSPLHF
TRBJ2-7 | TRBV29-1 | 11 | few | NA | TGCAGCTCCCTTCGGGGGAACGAGCAGTACTTC | CSSLRGNEQYF
TRBJ2-5 | TRBV5-1 | 15 | NA | TRBD2 | TGCGCCAGCAGCGGTGGCGGGGGAAACCAAGAGACCCAGTACTTC | CASSGGGGNQETQYF